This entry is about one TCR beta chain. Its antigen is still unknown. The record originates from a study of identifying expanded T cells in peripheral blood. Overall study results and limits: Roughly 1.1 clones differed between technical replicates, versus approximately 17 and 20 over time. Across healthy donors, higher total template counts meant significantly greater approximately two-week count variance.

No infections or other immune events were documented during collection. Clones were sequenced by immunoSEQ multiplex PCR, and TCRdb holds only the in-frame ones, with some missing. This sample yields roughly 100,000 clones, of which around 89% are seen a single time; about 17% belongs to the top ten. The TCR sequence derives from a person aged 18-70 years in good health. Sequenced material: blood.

The CDR3, as DNA: TGTGCCAGCAGCGTAGGGCCCGGGGCCCCCTACGAGCAGTACTTC. Translated, it gives CASSVGPGAPYEQYF. V is TRBV9 and J is TRBJ2-7; D tentatively reads TRBD1 or TRBD2 (5 bases each). CDR3 length equals 15 residues. Germline V gives CDR1 SGDLS, CDR2 YYNGEE. Trimming pared 0 bases from V and 2 bases from J, leaving 12 bases between.